This T cell receptor beta chain stems from a study of T cell responses to AZD1222 COVID-19 vaccine. On this clone itself: The antigen remains undetermined.

The germline V gene encodes CDR1 MNHEY and CDR2 SVGAGI. Trimming left V 10 bases short and J 5 bases short, with 15 bases between. This CDR3 is built from 13 residues. Assay: immunoSEQ multiplex PCR; the TCRdb copy retains only in-frame clones and omits some. The repertoire holds about 130,000 clones, with approximately 90% as singletons. Overall study results and limits: Sampling captured repertoires only after the peak T cell response. At study baseline, merely five or six AZD1222 recipients were seropositive.

The source of this sequence is an adult who received the AZD1222 COVID-19 vaccine. This chain joins TRBV6-5 and TRBJ1-5; no clear D. The sample was peripheral blood, taken 28 days after the second AZD1222 dose. The CDR3 region has the DNA TGTGCCATTACTAAGTTTTGGCATCAGCCCCAGCATTTT. It codes for CAITKFWHQPQHF.